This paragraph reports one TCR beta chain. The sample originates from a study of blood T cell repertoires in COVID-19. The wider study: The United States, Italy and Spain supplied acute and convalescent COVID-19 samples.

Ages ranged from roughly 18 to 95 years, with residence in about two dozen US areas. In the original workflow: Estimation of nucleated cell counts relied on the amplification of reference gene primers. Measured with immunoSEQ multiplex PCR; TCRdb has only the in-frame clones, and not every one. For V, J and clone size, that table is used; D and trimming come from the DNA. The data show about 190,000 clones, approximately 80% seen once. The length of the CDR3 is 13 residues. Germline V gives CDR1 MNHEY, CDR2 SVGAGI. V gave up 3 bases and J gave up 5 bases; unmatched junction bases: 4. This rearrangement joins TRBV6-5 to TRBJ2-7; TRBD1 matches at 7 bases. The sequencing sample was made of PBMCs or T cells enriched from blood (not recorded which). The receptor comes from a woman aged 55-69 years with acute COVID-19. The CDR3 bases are TGTGCCAGCAGTTATTTCAGGGGGAACGAGCAGTACTTC. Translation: CASSYFRGNEQYF.